At least ten counts were recorded for the clone carrying this T cell receptor beta chain. Its antigen is not identified. The CDR3 spans 15 residues. V shed 1 base and J shed 0 bases, with 9 bases lying between them. Germline CDR1 is DFQATT and CDR2 is SNEGSKA (reference sequence). Each TCR beta library was made by quantitative 5'-RACE that incorporated molecular barcodes. One entry per CDR3 protein, called by TCRdb with MiXCR from the 5' RACE reads. This table has 150,000 to 200,000 distinct CDR3 sequences, 18% appearing once. These data originate in a study of CD8 T cells in ankylosing spondylitis. Whole-study findings and limits: Disease-associated clones were CD8+ and fairly uncommon in peripheral blood. It was reported that disease-linked clones were significantly enriched in matched ankylosing spondylitis synovial fluid. Characteristic, it appeared, of ankylosing spondylitis blood was a TCR beta motif of about eight highly homologous variants.

This chain uses TRBV20-1 with TRBJ2-2, with a tentative D call TRBD2 (5 bases). Sample: blood, either unsorted or a sorted T cell fraction (not recorded which). The sequence was obtained from a male donor under 30 with ankylosing spondylitis or in good health (not recorded which). In DNA form, the CDR3 reads TGCAGTGCTAGAGGGAGGAGTTCGAACACCGGGGAGCTGTTTTTT. It specifies CSARGRSSNTGELFF.